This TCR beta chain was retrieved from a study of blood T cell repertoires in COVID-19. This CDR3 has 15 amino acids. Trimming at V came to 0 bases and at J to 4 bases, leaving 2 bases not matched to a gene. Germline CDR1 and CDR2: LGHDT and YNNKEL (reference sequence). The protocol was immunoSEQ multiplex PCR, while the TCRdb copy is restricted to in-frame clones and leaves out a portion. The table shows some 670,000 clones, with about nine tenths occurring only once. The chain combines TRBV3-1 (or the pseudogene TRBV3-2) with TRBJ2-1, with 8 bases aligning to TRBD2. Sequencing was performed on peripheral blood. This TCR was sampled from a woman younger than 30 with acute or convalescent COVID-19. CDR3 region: CASSQEAGVYNEQFF. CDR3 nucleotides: TGTGCCAGCAGCCAAGAAGCGGGGGTATACAATGAGCAGTTCTTC.